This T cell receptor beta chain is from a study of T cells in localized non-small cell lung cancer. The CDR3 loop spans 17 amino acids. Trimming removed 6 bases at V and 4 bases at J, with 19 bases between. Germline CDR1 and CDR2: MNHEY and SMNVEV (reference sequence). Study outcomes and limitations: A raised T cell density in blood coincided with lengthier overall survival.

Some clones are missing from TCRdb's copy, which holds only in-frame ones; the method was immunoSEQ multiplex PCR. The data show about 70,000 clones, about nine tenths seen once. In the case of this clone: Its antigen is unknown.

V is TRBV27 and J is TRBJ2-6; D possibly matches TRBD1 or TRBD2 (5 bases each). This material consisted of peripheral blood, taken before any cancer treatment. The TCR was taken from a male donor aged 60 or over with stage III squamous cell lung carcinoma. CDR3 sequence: CASSSNPIGTGANVLTF. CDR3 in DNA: TGTGCCAGCAGCTCAAATCCGATTGGGACGGGGGCCAACGTCCTGACTTTC.